This T cell receptor (beta chain) was sequenced for a study of blood T cells in healthy people across ages. CDR3 length: 15 amino acids. CDR1 SEHNR and CDR2 FQNEAQ come from the germline V gene (reference sequence). The J segment lost 2 bases and the V segment lost 5 bases, leaving 8 bases of the junction unmatched. Comment on this clonotype: Its antigen is currently unknown.

The study, taken as a whole, reports: It was the long-lived donors that had more naive CD4+ cells and higher diversity than aged donors. Samples with more naive T cells showed higher observed beta diversity.

The authors ran a second PCR of about 7 to 12 cycles using a sample-barcoded 5' primer and a J-beta primer mix. TCRdb recomputed calls from the 5' RACE reads with MiXCR, one row per CDR3 protein. The sample carries about 1.4 million distinct CDR3 sequences, around 55% recorded once. Isolation recovered at least 6.5 million PBMCs from every sample. Per sample, no less than 5 micrograms of total RNA were extracted. This clonotype was sampled from a man between 18 and 35 years old in good health. V is TRBV7-9 and J is TRBJ1-2, with 7 positions matching TRBD1. The specimen was blood. The CDR3: CASSPLDRTNYGYTF. As DNA, the CDR3 is TGTGCCAGCAGCCCCCTGGACAGGACCAACTATGGCTACACCTTC.